The 17 T cell receptor beta chains reported below all come from one sample, sequenced in a study of T cell responses to AZD1222 COVID-19 vaccine. Profiling relied on immunoSEQ multiplex PCR, and the TCRdb table lists in-frame clones only, not all of them. The sample yields more than 110,000 clones, roughly 88% seen once. This specimen was peripheral blood, taken on day 0 of AZD1222 vaccination. The source is an adult in good health.

The V and J genes are TRBV5-1 and TRBJ1-2; tentative D call: TRBD1 (5 bases). The CDR3 runs to 15 residues. Trimming stripped 0 bases from V and 2 bases from J, with 11 bases between. Germline CDR1 is SGHRS and CDR2 is YFSETQ. In nucleotides, the CDR3 is TGCGCCAGCAGCTTGGCGCAGGGAGAGAACTATGGCTACACCTTC. Protein product: CASSLAQGENYGYTF. The complete variable domain, with remaining parts taken from reference TRBV5-1 and TRBJ1-2, reads KAGVTQTPRYLIKTRGQQVTLSCSPISGHRSVSWYQQTPGQGLQFLFEYFSETQRNKGNFPGRFSGRQFSNSRSEMNVSTLELGDSALYLCASSLAQGENYGYTFGSGTRLTVV.

The chain employs TRBV11-2 and TRBJ2-5, with TRBD1 matching over 8 bases. The CDR3 covers 15 residues. Germline V gives CDR1 SGHAT, CDR2 FQNNGV. Trimming took 4 bases from V and 1 from J; bases not matched to a gene: 5. CDR3 DNA: TGTGCCAGCAGCTCGATCAGGGGGCCCCAAGAGACCCAGTACTTC. Translating gives CASSSIRGPQETQYF.

The chain joins TRBV6-5 to TRBJ1-5; D remains ambiguous. Germline V gene data show CDR1 as MNHEY and CDR2 as SVGAGI. There are 11 residues in the CDR3. With 10 bases removed from V and 7 bases from J, the gap between germline ends came to 11 bases. CDR3: CATQRGQPQHF. DNA for the CDR3: TGTGCCACGCAAAGAGGACAGCCCCAGCATTTT.

This chain uses TRBV19 with TRBJ1-1; D is unclear. Trimming removed 1 base from V and 1 base from J, with 13 bases in between. The CDR3 spans 16 residues. Per the germline V gene, CDR1 is LNHDA and CDR2 is SQIVND (reference sequence). The CDR3 here is CASSIAPGPGNTEAFF. CDR3 coding DNA: TGTGCCAGTAGTATAGCCCCCGGGCCGGGGAACACTGAAGCTTTCTTT.

The CDR3 bases are TGTGCCAGCGGTTACCTAAGCACAGATACGCAGTATTTT. This sequence encodes CASGYLSTDTQYF. The rearrangement links TRBV12-3 or TRBV12-4 to TRBJ2-3; D is uncertain. The CDR3 has 13 amino acids. Trimming pared 8 bases from V and 0 bases from J, leaving 9 bases between.

This chain links TRBV6-1 with TRBJ1-4; 9 bases match TRBD1. Germline assignment: CDR1 MNHNS and CDR2 SASEGT. This CDR3 is built from 17 residues. V lost 0 bases, J lost 4 bases, and 6 bases stayed unmatched. Written as DNA, the CDR3 is TGTGCCAGCAGTGAAGCGATCCCGGGACAGGGTAATGAAAAACTGTTTTTT. It is translated as CASSEAIPGQGNEKLFF.

This clone was counted once. This chain uses TRBV11-2 with TRBJ2-5; D tentatively fits TRBD1 or TRBD2 (6 bases each). Trimming left V 3 bases short and J 4 bases short, with 15 bases between. The CDR3 totals 15 residues. Germline CDR1 SGHAT, CDR2 FQNNGV. This chain's CDR3 is CASSFGWGAVETQYF. The CDR3 bases are TGTGCCAGCAGCTTTGGGTGGGGGGCGGTAGAGACCCAGTACTTC.

The count of this clone is one. The gene calls are TRBV25-1 and TRBJ2-3, with a tentative D call TRBD2 (5 bases). Germline V gene data show CDR1 as MGHDK and CDR2 as SYGVNS. V lost 6 bases to trimming and J lost 5 bases, with 9 bases between them. CDR3 length: 12 amino acids. The CDR3 nucleotides read TGTGCCAGCAGGGATGAGGGAGATACGCAGTATTTT. Translated: CASRDEGDTQYF.

This clone was detected a few times. One junction end disagrees with the germline gene, perhaps due to a read error. This sequence joins TRBV7-7 and TRBJ2-1; 12 bases are shared with TRBD2. Germline CDR1 is SSHAT and CDR2 is FNYEAQ (reference sequence). This CDR3 region has 15 residues. CDR3 coding DNA: TGTGCTAGCAGCCAAACTAGCGGGGGGCCCAATGAGCAGTTCTTC. Protein sequence: CASSQTSGGPNEQFF.

The V call is TRBV4-1, the J call TRBJ1-1, with D possibly TRBD1 on 6 matching bases. The CDR3 loop spans 13 amino acids. Germline V gives CDR1 MGHRA, CDR2 YSYEKL. The V end was cut by 6 bases, the J end by 5 bases, with 13 bases between. CDR3 loop: CASSLRGETEAFF. Here the CDR3 DNA reads TGCGCCAGCAGTCTCAGGGGAGAGACTGAAGCTTTCTTT.

The chain joins TRBV7-6 to TRBJ2-7; 9 positions match TRBD1. Germline-derived CDR1 and CDR2 are SGHVS and FNYEAQ. J was trimmed by 1 base and V by 0 bases; bases with no gene match: 1. The CDR3 covers 15 residues. The CDR3 reads CASSLAGTGSYEQYF. The CDR3 region has the DNA TGTGCCAGCAGCTTAGCAGGGACAGGGTCCTACGAGCAGTACTTC. The full variable domain, completed using reference TRBV7-6 and TRBJ2-7, is GAGVSQSPRYKVTKRGQDVALRCDPISGHVSLYWYRQALGQGPEFLTYFNYEAQQDKSGLPNDRFSAERPEGSISTLTIQRTEQRDSAMYRCASSLAGTGSYEQYFGPGTRLTVT.

The chain has TRBV7-8 and TRBJ1-1; 9 bases map to TRBD1. From germline, CDR1 is SGHVS and CDR2 FQNEAQ. The CDR3 has 13 residues. Unmatched junction bases numbered 7, after V lost 11 bases and J lost 3 bases. As DNA, the CDR3 is TGTGCCGGTCGCGGGACAGGGCACACTGAAGCTTTCTTT. Amino acid sequence: CAGRGTGHTEAFF.

The V call is TRBV6-6, the J call TRBJ1-2, with unresolved D. The CDR3 has 14 residues. Trimming left V 5 bases short and J 4 bases short, with 14 bases between. The V gene's germline CDR1 is MNHNY and CDR2 SVGAGI (reference sequence). The CDR3 is CASSPAGILYGYTF. The DNA for the CDR3 is TGTGCCAGCAGTCCCGCCGGGATTCTCTATGGCTACACCTTC.

The chain recombines TRBV10-3 with TRBJ1-6; 8 nucleotides match TRBD1. The CDR3 length is 13 residues. Trimming at V came to 6 bases and at J to 10 bases, leaving 5 bases not matched to a gene. Germline CDR1 reads ENHRY; CDR2 reads SYGVKD. The CDR3 spells CAISGQGRSPLHF. The CDR3 region has the DNA TGTGCCATCAGCGGACAGGGACGGTCACCCCTCCACTTT.

This clone came up a few times. This rearrangement joins TRBV5-1 to TRBJ2-7; 7 positions match TRBD1. Germline CDR1 reads SGHRS; CDR2 reads YFSETQ. CDR3 length equals 14 residues. The V segment lost 0 bases and the J segment 4 bases; nucleotides outside the gene matches: 4. This CDR3 is CASSLADRNYEQYF. CDR3 coding DNA: TGCGCCAGCAGCTTGGCGGACAGGAATTACGAGCAGTACTTC.

The gene calls are TRBV6-5 and TRBJ1-5; 7 bases agree with TRBD1. The J segment lost 5 bases and the V segment lost 5 bases, leaving 6 bases of the junction unmatched. CDR3 size: 14 residues. Germline lookup yields CDR1 MNHEY and CDR2 SVGAGI. The CDR3: CASSIHRGDQPQHF. As DNA, the CDR3 is TGTGCCAGCAGTATTCACAGGGGAGATCAGCCCCAGCATTTT.

The rearrangement joins TRBV5-8 to TRBJ2-5, with no clear D. This CDR3 comprises 15 residues. The V gene lost 2 bases and the J gene lost 2 bases, with 13 bases spanning the gap. Germline V gene sequence: CDR1 SGHTS, CDR2 YDEGEE. CDR3 sequence reads: CASSFGSHLQETQYF. The CDR3 bases are TGTGCCAGCAGCTTCGGCAGTCACTTACAAGAGACCCAGTACTTC.